These 2 T cell receptor beta chains were all obtained from the same sample, sequenced in a study of cytomegalovirus exposure and HLA in healthy donors. The PCR had 60 Vbeta and 13 Jbeta primers. The method was immunoSEQ multiplex PCR; TCRdb's version includes in-frame clones alone and lacks a portion of them. The sample carries around 100,000 clones, 79% recorded once. What was sequenced was PBMCs. The receptors come from a woman aged 40-49 years in good health and CMV-seronegative.

This sequence joins TRBV19 and TRBJ1-2; D unresolved. The CDR3 totals 13 residues. V lost 3 bases, J lost 5 bases, and 10 bases lay in between. From germline, CDR1 is LNHDA and CDR2 SQIVND (reference sequence). The DNA for the CDR3 is TGTGCCAGTAGTATTTCGGAGGGATATGGCTACACCTTC. Translated, it gives CASSISEGYGYTF.

V gene TRBV4-2 combines with J gene TRBJ1-4; 8 nucleotides line up with TRBD1. CDR1 and CDR2 from the germline V gene are LGHNA and YNFKEQ. The CDR3 extends over 14 amino acids. V was clipped by 6 bases and J by 5 bases; unmatched bases: 5. The CDR3 here is CASSQGAGNEKLFF. The CDR3 DNA sequence: TGTGCCAGCAGTCAGGGGGCCGGCAATGAAAAACTGTTTTTT.